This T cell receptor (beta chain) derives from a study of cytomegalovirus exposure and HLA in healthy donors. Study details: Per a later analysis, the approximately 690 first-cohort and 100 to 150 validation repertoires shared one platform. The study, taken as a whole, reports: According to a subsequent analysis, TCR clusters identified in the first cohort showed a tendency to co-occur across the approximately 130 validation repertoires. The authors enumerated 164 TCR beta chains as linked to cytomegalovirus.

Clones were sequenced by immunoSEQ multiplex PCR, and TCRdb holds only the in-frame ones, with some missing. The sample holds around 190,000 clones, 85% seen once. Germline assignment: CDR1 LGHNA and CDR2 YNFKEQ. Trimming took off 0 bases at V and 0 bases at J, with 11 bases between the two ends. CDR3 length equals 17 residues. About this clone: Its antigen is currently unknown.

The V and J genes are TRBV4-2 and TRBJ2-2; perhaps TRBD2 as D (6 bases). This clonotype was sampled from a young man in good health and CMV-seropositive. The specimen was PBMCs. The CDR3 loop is CASSQEAGPPNTGELFF. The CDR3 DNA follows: TGTGCCAGCAGCCAAGAAGCGGGCCCACCGAACACCGGGGAGCTGTTTTTT.